This T cell receptor beta chain is drawn from a study of human T cells and chemical hapten exposure. Study information: Patch tests containing 0.01% DPC, applied to the upper back, were read at 6 days. Per-sample TCR yield variability stemmed mainly from small pooled library volume differences. The study enrolled mostly female patients with alopecia areata, totalis or universalis.

Time point of the sample: patch test 1, 2 weeks after DPC sensitization. As to treatment: therapeutic diphenylcyclopropenone sensitization with weekly scalp DPC. The sample holds many counts of this clonotype. Via MiXCR, TCRdb re-called the RACE reads, giving one row per CDR3 protein. The data contain approximately 82,000 distinct CDR3 sequences, 12% of them singletons. J gave up 2 bases and V 7 bases, and 7 bases lay outside the gene matches. The CDR3 covers 13 residues. The germline V gene has CDR1 SQVTM and CDR2 ANQGSEA. Sequenced here: whole blood, sampled in connection with sensitization to the hapten diphenylcyclopropenone (DPC). This receptor was identified in a woman aged 55-69 years with alopecia areata. Some clones in this sample may be carry-over from other donors' samples. The chain is built from TRBV29-1 and TRBJ2-7; 8 nucleotides match TRBD1. The chain's CDR3 is CSGRRQGTYEQYF. CDR3 nucleotides: TGCAGCGGCCGACGACAGGGGACCTACGAGCAGTACTTC.